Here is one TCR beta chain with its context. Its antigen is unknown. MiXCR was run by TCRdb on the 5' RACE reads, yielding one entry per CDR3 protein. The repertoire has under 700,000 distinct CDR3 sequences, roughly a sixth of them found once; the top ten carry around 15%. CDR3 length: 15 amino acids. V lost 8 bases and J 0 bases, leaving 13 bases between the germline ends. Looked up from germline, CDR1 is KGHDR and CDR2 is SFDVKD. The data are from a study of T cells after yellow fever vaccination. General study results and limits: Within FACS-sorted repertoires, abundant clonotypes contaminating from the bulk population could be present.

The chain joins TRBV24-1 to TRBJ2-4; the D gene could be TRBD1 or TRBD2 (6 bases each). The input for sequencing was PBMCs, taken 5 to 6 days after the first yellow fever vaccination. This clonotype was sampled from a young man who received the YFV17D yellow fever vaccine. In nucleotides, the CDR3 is TGTGCCACCAAGGGACGGGGGCTAGCCAAAAACATTCAGTACTTC. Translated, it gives CATKGRGLAKNIQYF.